The 28 T cell receptor beta chains listed next were all sequenced from one sample in a study of OX40 agonist ivuxolimab in advanced cancers. This table comes from immunoSEQ multiplex PCR, and its TCRdb copy is limited to in-frame clones, with some not included. The sample carries some 64,000 clones, approximately 92% recorded once. This material consisted of CD4+ or CD8+ T cells sorted from blood, taken in a trial of the OX40 agonist ivuxolimab. The receptors stem from an adult with an advanced solid tumor such as melanoma, head and neck, liver or kidney cancer.

V gene TRBV9 combines with J gene TRBJ2-1; D possibly uses TRBD1 or TRBD2 (6 bases each). Germline lookup yields CDR1 SGDLS and CDR2 YYNGEE. This CDR3 contains 16 residues. V dropped 0 bases and J dropped 0 bases, with 10 bases sitting between them. The CDR3 nucleotides read TGTGCCAGCAGCGTAGGAGGGGGGATCTCCTACAATGAGCAGTTCTTC. It codes for CASSVGGGISYNEQFF.

The CDR3: CASSLGAQETQYF. The CDR3 DNA is TGTGCCAGCAGCTTAGGGGCACAAGAGACCCAGTACTTC. The chain has TRBV7-2 and TRBJ2-5; no firm D call. CDR1 is SGHTA and CDR2 is FQGNSA in the germline V gene. The V end lost 1 base, the J end lost 2 bases, and 5 bases lay between the germline ends. The CDR3 extends over 13 amino acids.

The J gene is TRBJ1-5, the V gene TRBV30, with 7 bases that match TRBD1. CDR1 and CDR2 from the germline V gene are GTSNPN and SVGIG (reference sequence). This CDR3 has 13 amino acids. V trimming: 8 bases; J trimming: 6 bases; junction bases outside the gene matches: 10. The chain's CDR3 is CARGSGGGQPQHF. CDR3 nucleotide sequence: TGTGCCAGGGGCTCAGGGGGAGGTCAGCCCCAGCATTTT.

This clone was counted once. The genes are TRBV6-1 and TRBJ2-5, with 12 bases aligning to TRBD1. The CDR3 runs 15 residues. Germline lookup yields CDR1 MNHNS and CDR2 SASEGT. With V trimmed by 2 bases and J by 4 bases, 2 bases remained unmatched. CDR3: CASSEWDRGRETQYF. The CDR3 DNA reads TGTGCCAGCAGTGAATGGGACAGGGGGCGAGAGACCCAGTACTTC.

The chain combines TRBV18 with TRBJ2-1; D unresolved. Germline loops: CDR1 KGHSH, CDR2 LQKENI. This CDR3 spans 12 amino acids. Trimming removed 1 base at V and 8 bases at J, with 6 bases between. The DNA for the CDR3 is TGTGCCAGCTCACCACTGGGCTATGAGCAGTTCTTC. It translates to CASSPLGYEQFF.

This clone was found once. The chain has TRBV4-1 and TRBJ2-1; 12 bases are shared with TRBD2. The junction had 2 bases not matched to a gene; V was cut back by 3 bases and J by 2 bases. The CDR3 has 16 amino acids. Germline V gene lookup returns CDR1 MGHRA and CDR2 YSYEKL. Here the CDR3 reads CASSHGLAGTYNEQFF. CDR3 coding DNA: TGCGCCAGCAGCCACGGACTAGCGGGAACCTACAATGAGCAGTTCTTC.

This clone appeared once. This same CDR3 is encoded by further DNA sequences in the sample. V gene TRBV11-2 combines with J gene TRBJ2-5; D uncertain. Trimming took 1 base from V and 5 from J, leaving 5 bases between them. The CDR3 length is 12 residues. Germline CDR1 is SGHAT and CDR2 is FQNNGV. The CDR3 loop reads CASSLVLETQYF. CDR3 DNA sequence: TGTGCCAGCAGCTTAGTTCTCGAGACCCAGTACTTC.

This chain connects TRBV28 to TRBJ2-4, with D perhaps assigned TRBD1 or TRBD2 (6 bases each). In germline, CDR1 is MDHEN, CDR2 SYDVKM. The CDR3 is made up of 15 amino acids. Trimming removed 3 bases at V and 10 bases at J, with 19 bases between. CDR3 region: CASSFGGRGSLIQYF. The CDR3 DNA reads as TGTGCCAGCAGTTTTGGGGGGCGCGGATCTTTAATTCAGTACTTC.

The chain links TRBV25-1 to TRBJ2-5; the D gene is possibly TRBD1 (5 bases). V was clipped by 5 bases and J by 0 bases, with 16 bases between them. Germline V lookup: CDR1 MGHDK, CDR2 SYGVNS. The CDR3 loop spans 16 amino acids. The CDR3 bases are TGTGCCAGCAGTCCTTGGGCAGGGCCGTACCAAGAGACCCAGTACTTC. Its translation: CASSPWAGPYQETQYF.

This clone was recorded only once. The genes are TRBV9 and TRBJ1-3; D gene unclear. Germline CDR1 reads SGDLS; CDR2 reads YYNGEE. The length of the CDR3 is 14 residues. The V gene lost 3 bases and the J gene lost 3 bases, with 10 bases spanning the gap. DNA for the CDR3: TGTGCCAGCAGCGGCGGGGTTAGTGGAAACACCATATATTTT. Its protein product is CASSGGVSGNTIYF.

This chain joins TRBV4-3 and TRBJ2-2; unclear D gene. Trimming cost V 1 base and J 6 bases, with 9 bases left between them. This CDR3 has 14 residues. Germline V gene sequence: CDR1 LGHNA, CDR2 YSLEER. The CDR3 loop reads CASSQGIRPGELFF. In DNA form, the CDR3 reads TGCGCCAGCAGCCAAGGAATAAGGCCCGGGGAGCTGTTTTTT.

The V and J genes are TRBV5-1 and TRBJ2-7; D is uncertain. This CDR3 is built from 12 residues. Trimming took off 4 bases at V and 4 bases at J, with 9 bases between the two ends. In germline, CDR1 is SGHRS, CDR2 YFSETQ. The CDR3 here is CASSPVGYEQYF. DNA of the CDR3: TGCGCCAGCAGCCCGGTGGGGTACGAGCAGTACTTC.

This chain connects TRBV27 to TRBJ2-1, with D perhaps matching TRBD1 (5 bases). This CDR3 is built from 15 residues. Germline V gene lookup returns CDR1 MNHEY and CDR2 SMNVEV (reference sequence). Trimming stripped 7 bases from V and 0 bases from J, with 13 bases between. CDR3 protein: CASTPGASSYNEQFF. The DNA of the CDR3 is TGTGCCAGCACCCCTGGGGCGAGCTCCTACAATGAGCAGTTCTTC.

The V and J genes are TRBV2 and TRBJ2-1, with 9 bases matching TRBD2. CDR1 and CDR2 (germline): SNHLY, FYNNEI. V shed 1 base, J shed 4 bases, and the junction held 2 bases outside the gene matches. The CDR3 has 15 amino acids. CDR3 DNA: TGTGCCAGCAGTGAAGGACTAGCGGAGTACAATGAGCAGTTCTTC. Its protein product is CASSEGLAEYNEQFF.

The chain carries TRBV25-1 and TRBJ2-1; perhaps TRBD2 as D (5 bases). This CDR3 comprises 13 residues. Looked up from germline, CDR1 is MGHDK and CDR2 is SYGVNS. The V gene lost 11 bases and the J gene lost 0 bases, with 11 bases spanning the gap. The CDR3 DNA is TGTGCCTCTAGCAGGAGCTCCTACAATGAGCAGTTCTTC. Translating it yields CASSRSSYNEQFF.

This chain joins TRBV7-9 and TRBJ1-4, with D perhaps TRBD1 (5 bases). CDR1 SEHNR and CDR2 FQNEAQ come from the germline V gene (reference sequence). The V end was cut by 4 bases, the J end by 0 bases, with 6 bases between. CDR3 length: 14 amino acids. CDR3 in amino acids: CASSSGATNEKLFF. The CDR3 coding sequence is TGTGCCAGCAGCTCGGGGGCAACTAATGAAAAACTGTTTTTT.

By share, this clone counts as medium-sized. The chain carries TRBV19 and TRBJ2-4, with D tentatively TRBD1 or TRBD2 (6 bases each). With 3 bases removed from V and 3 bases from J, the gap between germline ends came to 12 bases. The CDR3 contains 15 residues. Germline V gives CDR1 LNHDA, CDR2 SQIVND (reference sequence). This CDR3 is CASSIMGGGKNIQYF. In DNA, the CDR3 is TGTGCCAGTAGTATTATGGGGGGCGGCAAAAACATTCAGTACTTC.

The chain employs TRBV30 and TRBJ1-4; possibly TRBD1 for D (5 bases). The CDR3 is 13 residues long. From germline, CDR1 is GTSNPN and CDR2 SVGIG (reference sequence). Trimming removed 4 bases at V and 7 bases at J, with 13 bases between. CDR3 amino acids: CAWNQVGGEKLFF. For the CDR3, the DNA is TGTGCCTGGAACCAGGTGGGGGGTGAAAAACTGTTTTTT.

V and J are TRBV10-3 and TRBJ1-1; D is unresolved. V dropped 3 bases and J dropped 1 base, with 15 bases sitting between them. CDR1 is ENHRY, CDR2 SYGVKD, per germline. CDR3 length: 16 amino acids. The CDR3 region has the DNA TGTGCCATCAGTGATCCGTTCTCCCAGAGGAACACTGAAGCTTTCTTT. It yields the protein CAISDPFSQRNTEAFF.

This clone was counted a single time. V gene TRBV29-1 combines with J gene TRBJ1-2; 10 bases are a match to TRBD1. V lost 2 bases, J lost 8 bases, and 8 bases stayed unmatched. The CDR3 extends over 14 amino acids. Germline V CDR1 and CDR2: SQVTM, ANQGSEA. CDR3 in amino acids: CSVEPGQGRWGYTF. CDR3 nucleotides: TGCAGCGTTGAACCGGGACAGGGGCGCTGGGGCTACACCTTC.

The CDR3 DNA follows: TGTGCCAGCAGCTTACCAAACTTCGACAGGCGAGGGACTGAAGCTTTCTTT. Amino acids: CASSLPNFDRRGTEAFF. V is TRBV7-9 and J is TRBJ1-1; possibly TRBD1 for D (6 bases). Trimming took 2 bases from V and 5 from J, leaving 21 bases between them. This CDR3 is built from 17 residues. Germline V gene sequence: CDR1 SEHNR, CDR2 FQNEAQ (reference sequence).

This clone was seen repeatedly, ten times or more. This chain connects TRBV28 to TRBJ2-2; D uncertain. Per germline, CDR1 MDHEN and CDR2 SYDVKM. The V gene lost 5 bases and the J gene lost 6 bases, with 4 bases spanning the gap. The CDR3 is 11 amino acids. CDR3: CASSGSGELFF. The CDR3 DNA reads as TGTGCCAGCAGTGGATCCGGGGAGCTGTTTTTT. The full variable domain, completed using reference TRBV28 and TRBJ2-2, is DVKVTQSSRYLVKRTGEKVFLECVQDMDHENMFWYRQDPGLGLRLIYFSYDVKMKEKGDIPEGYSVSREKKERFSLILESASTNQTSMYLCASSGSGELFFGEGSRLTVL.

This clone was recorded only once. The chain couples TRBV4-3 to TRBJ2-5, with D uncertain. The J call is uncertain, as TRBJ2-7 better fits the DNA end. This CDR3 is built from 15 residues. Germline CDR1 LGHNA, CDR2 YSLEER. This chain's CDR3 is CASSQSVGSLNEQYF. For the CDR3, the DNA is TGCGCCAGCAGCCAGTCAGTCGGGTCTTTGAACGAGCAGTACTTC.

Only a few counts were recorded for this clone. V usage is TRBV7-6 and J usage is TRBJ2-1, with TRBD2 identical over 11 bases. This CDR3 is built from 17 residues. With V trimmed by 3 bases and J by 6 bases, 10 bases remained unmatched. Looked up from germline, CDR1 is SGHVS and CDR2 is FNYEAQ. CDR3 amino acids: CASSFRVAGGPGNEQFF. Written as DNA, the CDR3 is TGTGCCAGCAGCTTCCGGGTAGCGGGGGGGCCGGGCAATGAGCAGTTCTTC.

A few counts support this clone. The chain couples TRBV28 to TRBJ1-2; D possibly corresponds to TRBD1 (5 bases). The CDR3 runs to 19 residues. Germline CDR1 and CDR2: MDHEN and SYDVKM. With 5 bases removed from V and 5 bases from J, the gap between germline ends came to 30 bases. The CDR3 is CASSPIQTEAWGLGYGYTF. DNA for the CDR3: TGTGCCAGCAGTCCAATACAGACAGAGGCGTGGGGACTTGGGTATGGCTACACCTTC.

The chain joins TRBV27 to TRBJ2-1, with 8 bases lining up with TRBD2. Germline-derived CDR1 and CDR2 are MNHEY and SMNVEV (reference sequence). Trimming at V came to 3 bases and at J to 2 bases, leaving 0 bases not matched to a gene. This CDR3 has 14 amino acids. Written as DNA, the CDR3 is TGTGCCAGCAGTTTTAGCGGGACCTACAATGAGCAGTTCTTC. This sequence encodes CASSFSGTYNEQFF.

The V call is TRBV6-5, the J call TRBJ2-7; tentatively, D is TRBD1 (6 bases). CDR3 length: 12 amino acids. Germline CDR1 reads MNHEY; CDR2 reads SVGAGI. Deletions cut 7 bases from V and 5 bases from J, with 12 bases between. CDR3 loop: CASKTQGNEQYF. For the CDR3, the DNA is TGTGCCAGCAAGACGCAGGGGAACGAGCAGTACTTC.

The rearrangement links TRBV10-3 to TRBJ1-2, with a tentative D call TRBD1 (6 bases). CDR3 size: 14 residues. V dropped 8 bases and J dropped 4 bases, with 17 bases sitting between them. Germline CDR1 and CDR2: ENHRY and SYGVKD. The chain's CDR3 is CAIPGGGDSYGYTF. The CDR3 DNA is TGTGCCATCCCGGGAGGGGGAGACAGCTATGGCTACACCTTC.